What follows describes a single T cell receptor (beta chain). Antigen unknown. The CDR3 sequence is 14 residues long. Trimming took 6 bases from V and 5 from J, leaving 16 bases between them. The germline CDR1 and CDR2 sequences are MGHRA and YSYEKL. The data originate from a study of T cells after yellow fever vaccination. Overall study results and limits: Among primary-vaccination clones, most reappeared after the booster, at around 97% for CD4 and about 90% for CD8. Clonotype sharing between CD4 and CD8 compartments was small. Weaker, the secondary response peaked sooner, at day 5 versus 15. Repertoires sorted by FACS could include abundant clonotypes that are contaminants from the bulk population.

A single record per CDR3 protein comes from TCRdb applying MiXCR to the 5' RACE reads. The data show around 68,000 distinct CDR3 sequences, around 7.1% seen once. This sequence joins TRBV4-1 and TRBJ1-2; possible D gene TRBD1, 5 bases. The TCR originated in a man aged 18 to 29 who received the YFV17D yellow fever vaccine. Sequences were derived from CD8+ T cells sorted from PBMCs, sampled about 10 days after the first yellow fever vaccination. CDR3 residues: CASRPLAQGYGYTF. The CDR3 DNA follows: TGCGCCAGCAGGCCTTTGGCCCAGGGTTATGGCTACACCTTC.